Here is one TCR beta chain with its context. Treatment: preoperative locoregional IRX-2 cytokine immunotherapy. Patients received preoperative, locoregional IRX-2 cytokine immunotherapy in a phase Ib study. The data are from a study of preoperative IRX-2 immunotherapy in early breast cancer. The V segment lost 8 bases and the J segment 6 bases; nucleotides outside the gene matches: 4. CDR1 and CDR2 (germline): SQVTM, ANQGSEA. The CDR3 runs to 12 residues. Generated by immunoSEQ multiplex PCR, the TCRdb table keeps only in-frame clones and is missing some. The sample lists approximately 98,000 clones, 80% to 90% occurring once.

This receptor was taken from a human donor with breast cancer. The chain links TRBV29-1 to TRBJ1-2; TRBD1 matches at 12 bases. Source: tumor tissue, taken after IRX-2 immunotherapy. This CDR3 reads CSSRDRGHGYTF. In nucleotides, the CDR3 is TGCAGCTCTCGGGACAGGGGGCATGGCTACACCTTC.